This T cell receptor beta chain originates from a study of T cells in Graves' hyperthyroidism and ophthalmopathy. Study-wide background: Peripheral blood sampling occurred at initial diagnosis, before any treatment. Study findings and constraints: A 13 V-J model separated ophthalmopathy from stable hyperthyroidism.

The V segment lost 8 bases and the J segment 4 bases; nucleotides outside the gene matches: 9. Germline CDR1 and CDR2: SGHAT and FQNNGV. CDR3 length equals 14 residues. Not enrolled were patients with uncontrolled infection, other autoimmune disease, pregnancy or lactation. TCR beta CDR3 regions were amplified from RNA. TCR CDR3 underwent first-round RT-PCR with the HTBI primer set. TCRdb called the multiplex PCR reads again in MiXCR, with one record for every CDR3 protein. The sample lists roughly 420,000 distinct CDR3 sequences; around 14% were seen once. A remark on this clonotype: Its antigen is as yet unknown.

The sequencing sample was made of blood. The chain is built from TRBV11-2 and TRBJ2-5; TRBD2 aligns across 8 bases. This receptor was identified in a woman aged 18-30 years with Graves' hyperthyroidism. The CDR3 reads CASRGGPGGETQYF. CDR3 DNA sequence: TGTGCCAGCCGGGGGGGTCCTGGGGGAGAGACCCAGTACTTC.